This T cell receptor beta chain was captured in a study of neurological immune-mediated disorders. In TCRdb, the 5' RACE reads were re-called with MiXCR into one record per CDR3 protein. The data hold some 89,000 distinct CDR3 sequences, with around 4.7% observed a single time. The V gene's germline CDR1 is KGHSH and CDR2 LQKENI. V lost 3 bases, J lost 8 bases, and 10 bases lay in between. This CDR3 has 13 residues. Time point noted: longitudinal time-point 3. This clonotype was found many times. Sequenced: PBMCs. The TCR sequence derives from a woman in her fifties or sixties with multiple sclerosis. The rearrangement links TRBV18 to TRBJ1-4; D is unclear. CDR3 sequence: CASSPGLEEKLFF. Written as DNA, the CDR3 is TGTGCCAGCTCACCCGGGTTAGAGGAAAAACTGTTTTTT.